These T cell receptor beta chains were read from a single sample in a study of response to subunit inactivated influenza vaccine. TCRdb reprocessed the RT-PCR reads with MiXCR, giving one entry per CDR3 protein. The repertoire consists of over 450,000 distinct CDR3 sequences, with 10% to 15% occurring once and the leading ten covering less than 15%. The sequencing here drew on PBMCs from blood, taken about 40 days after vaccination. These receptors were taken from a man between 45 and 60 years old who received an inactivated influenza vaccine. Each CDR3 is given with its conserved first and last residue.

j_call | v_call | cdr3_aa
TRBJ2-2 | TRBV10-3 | CAISESPSEANTGELFF
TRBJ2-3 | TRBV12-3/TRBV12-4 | CASILGGGGADTQYF
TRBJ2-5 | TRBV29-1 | CSGLGTETQYF
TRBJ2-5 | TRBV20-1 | CSASRGTGQETQYF
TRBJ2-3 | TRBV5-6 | CASKWGGGSTDTQYF
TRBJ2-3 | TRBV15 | CATSRGQASTDTQYF
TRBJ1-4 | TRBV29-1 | CSVEGQGFEKLFF
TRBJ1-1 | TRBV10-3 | CATTTGLTEAFF
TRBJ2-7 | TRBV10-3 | CAISEEAGVGYEQYF
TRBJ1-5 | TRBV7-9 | CASSLAGAYQPQHF
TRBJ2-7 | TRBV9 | CASSVADSGNTGEQYF
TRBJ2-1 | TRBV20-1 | CSARGGDRGSYNEQFF
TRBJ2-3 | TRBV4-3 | CASSQDSWFGAGGTDTQYF
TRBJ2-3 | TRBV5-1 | CASSLMVGDTDTQYF
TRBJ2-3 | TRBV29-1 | CSVMLAVLDTQYF
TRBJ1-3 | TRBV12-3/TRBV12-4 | CASRSTGVSGNTIYF
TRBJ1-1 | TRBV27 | CASSLYKHTEAFF
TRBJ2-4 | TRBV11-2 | CASSLGKYQGRAKNIQYF
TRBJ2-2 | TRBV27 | CSSSQTGGVTGELFF
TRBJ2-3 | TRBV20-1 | CSASRTSGITDTQYF
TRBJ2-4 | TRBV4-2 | CASSQDSWQDNLGGQYF
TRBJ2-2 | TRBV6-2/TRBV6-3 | CASNSGLNTGELFF
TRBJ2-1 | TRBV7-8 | CASSLGLTRQSSYNEQFF
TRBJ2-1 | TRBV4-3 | CASSQFYTGTGVNEQFF
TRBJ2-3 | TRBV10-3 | CAISEITSKTYTDTQYF
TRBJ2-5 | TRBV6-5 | CASSYLGVGGEQETQYF
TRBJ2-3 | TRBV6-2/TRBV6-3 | CASSQQAGSTDTQYF